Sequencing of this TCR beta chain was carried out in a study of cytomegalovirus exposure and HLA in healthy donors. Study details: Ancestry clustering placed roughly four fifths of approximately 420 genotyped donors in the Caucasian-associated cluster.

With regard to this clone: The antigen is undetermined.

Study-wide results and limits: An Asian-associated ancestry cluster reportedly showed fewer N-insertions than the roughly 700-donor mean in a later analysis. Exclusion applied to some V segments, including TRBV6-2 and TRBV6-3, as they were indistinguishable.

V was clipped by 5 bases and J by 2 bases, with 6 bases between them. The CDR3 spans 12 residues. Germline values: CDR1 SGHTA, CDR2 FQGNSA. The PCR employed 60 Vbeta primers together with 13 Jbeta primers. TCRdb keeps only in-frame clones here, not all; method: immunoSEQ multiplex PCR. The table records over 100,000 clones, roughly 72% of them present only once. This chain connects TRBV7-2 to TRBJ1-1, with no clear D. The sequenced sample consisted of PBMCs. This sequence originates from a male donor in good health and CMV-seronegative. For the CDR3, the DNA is TGTGCCAGCAGCCACAGTAACACTGAAGCTTTCTTT. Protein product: CASSHSNTEAFF.